Shown below are 17 T cell receptor beta chains from a single sample sequenced in a study of blood T cells in healthy people across ages. A sample-barcoded 5' primer and a J-beta primer mix were used in a second PCR of roughly 6 to 11 cycles. Each CDR3 protein is one row after TCRdb ran MiXCR on the 5' RACE reads. Altogether hundreds of thousands of distinct CDR3 sequences are present, about 62% being singletons, with the ten largest covering roughly 26%. The specimen sequenced was blood. The receptors here all came from a young man in good health.

The chain joins TRBV10-3 to TRBJ1-1; D is unclear. CDR3 length equals 15 residues. Germline V gives CDR1 ENHRY, CDR2 SYGVKD. V was cut by 3 bases and J by 4 bases, with 15 bases left in between. CDR3 sequence (DNA): TGTGCCATCAGTGAACTCGGTACTAAGGGCACTGAAGCTTTCTTT. Its translation is CAISELGTKGTEAFF.

This clonotype was found a few times. CDR3 loop: CASSPRASPHYEQYF. CDR3 DNA sequence: TGTGCCAGCAGTCCTAGGGCATCCCCCCACTACGAGCAGTACTTC. The chain uses TRBV12-3 or TRBV12-4 and TRBJ2-4, with D unresolved. The J call may be mistaken, given a closer DNA end match to TRBJ2-7. This CDR3 spans 15 amino acids.

The chain recombines TRBV7-2 with TRBJ1-1; maybe TRBD1 (5 bases). Per germline, CDR1 SGHTA and CDR2 FQGNSA. V lost 4 bases to trimming and J lost 11 bases, with 17 bases between them. This CDR3 contains 13 residues. This chain's CDR3 is CASSWGVDGAAFF. In DNA, the CDR3 is TGTGCCAGCAGCTGGGGGGTGGATGGGGCGGCTTTCTTT.

The rearrangement links TRBV7-2 to TRBJ2-1, with TRBD2 as a possible D gene (6 bases). There are 13 residues in the CDR3. CDR1 SGHTA and CDR2 FQGNSA come from the germline V gene. The V gene lost 1 base and the J gene lost 15 bases, with 16 bases spanning the gap. DNA for the CDR3: TGTGCCAGCAGCTTAGTTGCGGGGCGGCCGGGGTTCTTC. This gives the protein CASSLVAGRPGFF.

The chain has TRBV25-1 and TRBJ1-4, with no clear D. Deletions cut 5 bases from V and 9 bases from J, with 22 bases between. The CDR3 spans 16 residues. Germline-derived CDR1 and CDR2 are MGHDK and SYGVNS. The CDR3 bases are TGTGCCAGCAGTACACCCCCGGGTCGCGGAAGAAAAAAACTGTTTTTT. Translated: CASSTPPGRGRKKLFF.

V usage is TRBV12-3 or TRBV12-4 and J usage is TRBJ2-1, with 8 bases matching TRBD2. CDR3 length equals 13 residues. The V and J ends lost 10 bases and 4 bases, in that order; junction bases with no gene match: 6. The CDR3, as DNA: TGTGCCACCGGGGGGGATTGGTACAATGAGCAGTTCTTC. Amino acids: CATGGDWYNEQFF.

This chain joins TRBV28 and TRBJ2-5; 8 bases are shared with TRBD2. Germline V lookup: CDR1 MDHEN, CDR2 SYDVKM. After removal of 6 bases from V and 4 bases from J, the junction contained 4 bases not matched to a gene. CDR3 length: 13 amino acids. This CDR3 reads CASRETSVETQYF. DNA for the CDR3: TGTGCCAGCAGGGAGACTAGCGTAGAGACCCAGTACTTC.

V gene TRBV9 combines with J gene TRBJ2-3, with D unclear. V dropped 4 bases and J dropped 4 bases, with 10 bases sitting between them. Germline values: CDR1 SGDLS, CDR2 YYNGEE. The CDR3 sequence is 13 residues long. The CDR3 is CASSKDMADTQYF. The CDR3 nucleotides are TGTGCCAGCAGCAAAGACATGGCAGATACGCAGTATTTT.

The rearrangement joins TRBV29-1 to TRBJ2-3; 9 bases are a match to TRBD1. CDR1 is SQVTM and CDR2 is ANQGSEA in the germline V gene. Trimming took 0 bases from V and 4 from J; bases not matched to a gene: 2. The CDR3 is 14 residues long. In nucleotides, the CDR3 is TGCAGCGTTGAAGACGGGACAGGGCCAGATACGCAGTATTTT. Protein sequence: CSVEDGTGPDTQYF.

The table lists this clonotype with a few counts. The gene calls are TRBV6-5 and TRBJ2-1, with D unclear. The length of the CDR3 is 15 residues. Trimming left V 0 bases short and J 1 base short, with 7 bases between. Germline CDR1 reads MNHEY; CDR2 reads SVGAGI. CDR3 DNA sequence: TGTGCCAGCAGTTACTCTGGAAGGTCCTACAATGAGCAGTTCTTC. As protein: CASSYSGRSYNEQFF.

There are a few counts of this clonotype. In nucleotides, the CDR3 is TGTGCCAGCAGGCGGACCAGGGGAGACACTGAAGCTTTCTTT. Translation gives CASRRTRGDTEAFF. The chain uses TRBV6-5 and TRBJ1-1; D might be TRBD1 (6 bases). V was clipped by 6 bases and J by 3 bases, with 14 bases between them. The germline V gene has CDR1 MNHEY and CDR2 SVGAGI. This CDR3 is 14 amino acids long.

The CDR3 region is CASSTFGGTYEQYF. The CDR3 DNA reads as TGCGCCAGCAGCACTTTTGGGGGAACCTACGAGCAGTACTTC. The V gene is TRBV4-3, the J gene TRBJ2-7; D possibly matches TRBD1 or TRBD2 (5 bases each). This CDR3 contains 14 residues. CDR1 is LGHNA, CDR2 YSLEER, per germline. V was trimmed by 5 bases and J by 2 bases, leaving 13 bases between them.

V is TRBV20-1 and J is TRBJ2-7, with D perhaps matching TRBD1 (6 bases). This CDR3 region has 14 residues. Germline CDR1 DFQATT, CDR2 SNEGSKA (reference sequence). V was cut by 6 bases and J by 0 bases, with 15 bases left in between. DNA for the CDR3: TGCAGTGCCGAACGGACAGTGAGCTCCTACGAGCAGTACTTC. Encoded protein: CSAERTVSSYEQYF.

The chain is built from TRBV5-1 and TRBJ2-1, with D tentatively TRBD2 (6 bases). The end of the DNA fits TRBJ2-7 better, so the J call may be wrong. The CDR3 spans 16 residues. CDR1 is SGHRS, CDR2 YFSETQ, per germline. Here the CDR3 reads CASSLEGLAGNNEQYF. The CDR3 bases are TGCGCCAGCAGCTTGGAGGGACTGGCGGGTAACAATGAGCAGTACTTC.

The sample holds many counts of this clonotype. This rearrangement joins TRBV20-1 to TRBJ1-2; 8 positions match TRBD1. Trimming at V came to 2 bases and at J to 8 bases, leaving 13 bases not matched to a gene. CDR1 is DFQATT and CDR2 is SNEGSKA in the germline V gene (reference sequence). The CDR3 is 15 amino acids. The CDR3 DNA reads TGCAGTGCTAGACCTCCCGGACAGGGAATTCGGGGCTACACCTTC. This sequence encodes CSARPPGQGIRGYTF.

The chain has TRBV27 and TRBJ2-5, with a possible D match to TRBD1 (7 bases). V was pared by 3 bases and J by 2 bases, with 13 bases between. CDR3 length: 15 amino acids. Germline values: CDR1 MNHEY, CDR2 SMNVEV (reference sequence). CDR3 nucleotide sequence: TGTGCCAGCAGTTTGGGTCAGGGGGGACAAGAGACCCAGTACTTC. Encoded protein: CASSLGQGGQETQYF.

This clonotype was seen only a few times. This rearrangement joins TRBV6-1 to TRBJ1-6; 7 bases are shared with TRBD1. The CDR3 runs to 16 residues. Germline V gene sequence: CDR1 MNHNS, CDR2 SASEGT. The V segment lost 8 bases and the J segment 4 bases; nucleotides outside the gene matches: 11. The CDR3 spells CASLQGPLSYNSPLHF. Here the CDR3 DNA reads TGTGCCAGCCTACAGGGGCCCTTGTCATATAATTCACCCCTCCACTTT.